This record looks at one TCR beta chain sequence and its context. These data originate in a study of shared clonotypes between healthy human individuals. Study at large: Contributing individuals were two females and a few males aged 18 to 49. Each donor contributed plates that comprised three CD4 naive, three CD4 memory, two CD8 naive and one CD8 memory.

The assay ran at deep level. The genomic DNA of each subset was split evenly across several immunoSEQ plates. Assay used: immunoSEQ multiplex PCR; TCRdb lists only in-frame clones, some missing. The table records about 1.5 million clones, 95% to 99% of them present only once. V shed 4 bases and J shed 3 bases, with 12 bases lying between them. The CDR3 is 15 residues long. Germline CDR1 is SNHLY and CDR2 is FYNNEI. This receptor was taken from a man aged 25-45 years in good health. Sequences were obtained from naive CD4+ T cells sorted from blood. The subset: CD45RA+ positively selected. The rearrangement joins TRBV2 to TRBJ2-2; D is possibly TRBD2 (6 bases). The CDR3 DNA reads TGTGCCAGCAGTGGAGGGAGGAGTCACACCGGGGAGCTGTTTTTT. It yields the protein CASSGGRSHTGELFF.